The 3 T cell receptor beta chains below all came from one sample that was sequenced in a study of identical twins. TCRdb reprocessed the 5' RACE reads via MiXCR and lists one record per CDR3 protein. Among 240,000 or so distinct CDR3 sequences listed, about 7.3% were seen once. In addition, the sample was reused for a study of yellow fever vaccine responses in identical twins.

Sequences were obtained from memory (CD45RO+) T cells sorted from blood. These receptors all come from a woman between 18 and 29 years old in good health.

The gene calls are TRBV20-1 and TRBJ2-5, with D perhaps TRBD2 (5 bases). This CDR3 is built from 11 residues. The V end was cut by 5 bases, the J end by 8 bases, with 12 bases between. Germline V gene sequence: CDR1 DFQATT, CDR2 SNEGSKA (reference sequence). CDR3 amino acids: CSAPLSGTQYF. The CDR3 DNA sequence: TGCAGTGCTCCCCTTTCGGGAACCCAGTACTTC.

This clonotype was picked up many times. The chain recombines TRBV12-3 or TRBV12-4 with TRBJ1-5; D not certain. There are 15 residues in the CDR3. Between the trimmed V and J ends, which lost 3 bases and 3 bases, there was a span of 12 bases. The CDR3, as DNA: TGTGCCAGCAGTTTTTCCGGTCACTACAATCAGCCCCAGCATTTT. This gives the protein CASSFSGHYNQPQHF.

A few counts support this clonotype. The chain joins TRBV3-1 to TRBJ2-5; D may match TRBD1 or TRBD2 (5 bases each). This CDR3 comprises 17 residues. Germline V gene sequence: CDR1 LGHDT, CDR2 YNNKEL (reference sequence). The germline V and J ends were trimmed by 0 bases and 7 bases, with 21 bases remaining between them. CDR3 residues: CASSQDHSGSPQGTQYF. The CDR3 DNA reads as TGTGCCAGCAGCCAAGATCACAGCGGAAGCCCCCAGGGGACCCAGTACTTC.